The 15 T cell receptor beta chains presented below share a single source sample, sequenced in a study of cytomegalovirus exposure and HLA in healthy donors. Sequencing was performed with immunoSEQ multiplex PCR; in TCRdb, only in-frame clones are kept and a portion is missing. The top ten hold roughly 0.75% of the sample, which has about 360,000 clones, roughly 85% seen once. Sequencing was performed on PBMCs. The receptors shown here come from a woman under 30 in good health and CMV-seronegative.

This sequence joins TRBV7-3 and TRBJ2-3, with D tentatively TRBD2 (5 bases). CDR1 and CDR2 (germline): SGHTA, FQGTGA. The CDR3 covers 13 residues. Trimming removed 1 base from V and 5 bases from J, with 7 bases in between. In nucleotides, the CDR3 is TGTGCCAGCAGCTTAAACCGGGAAGATACGCAGTATTTT. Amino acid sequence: CASSLNREDTQYF.

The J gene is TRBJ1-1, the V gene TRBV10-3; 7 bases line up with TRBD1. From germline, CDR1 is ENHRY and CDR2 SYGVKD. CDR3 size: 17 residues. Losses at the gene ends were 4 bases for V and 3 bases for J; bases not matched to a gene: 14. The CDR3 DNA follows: TGTGCCATCAGTGCCCCCCACGACAGGGACCGTTACACTGAAGCTTTCTTT. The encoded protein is CAISAPHDRDRYTEAFF.

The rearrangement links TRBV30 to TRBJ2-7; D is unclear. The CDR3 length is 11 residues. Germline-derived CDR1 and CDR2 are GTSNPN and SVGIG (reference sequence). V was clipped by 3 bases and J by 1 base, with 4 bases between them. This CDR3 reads CAWSGSYEQYF. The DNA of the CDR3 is TGTGCCTGGAGCGGTTCCTACGAGCAGTACTTC. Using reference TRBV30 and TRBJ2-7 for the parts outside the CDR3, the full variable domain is SQTIHQWPATLVQPVGSPLSLECTVEGTSNPNLYWYRQAAGRGLQLLFYSVGIGQISSEVPQNLSASRPQDRQFILSSKKLLLSDSGFYLCAWSGSYEQYFGPGTRLTVT.

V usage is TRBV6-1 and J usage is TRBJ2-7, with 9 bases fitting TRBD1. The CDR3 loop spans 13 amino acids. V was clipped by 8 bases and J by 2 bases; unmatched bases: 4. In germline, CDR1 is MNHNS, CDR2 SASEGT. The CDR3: CASGGTGPYEQYF. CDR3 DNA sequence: TGTGCCAGCGGCGGGACAGGGCCCTACGAGCAGTACTTC.

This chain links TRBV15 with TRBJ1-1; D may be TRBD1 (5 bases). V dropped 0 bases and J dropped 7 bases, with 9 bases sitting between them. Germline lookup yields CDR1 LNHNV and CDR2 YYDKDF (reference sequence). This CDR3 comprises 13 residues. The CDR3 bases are TGTGCCACCAGCAGAGATATCGGGGGTGAAGCTTTCTTT. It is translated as CATSRDIGGEAFF. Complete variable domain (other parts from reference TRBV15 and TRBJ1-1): DAMVIQNPRYQVTQFGKPVTLSCSQTLNHNVMYWYQQKSSQAPKLLFHYYDKDFNNEADTPDNFQSRRPNTSFCFLDIRSPGLGDTAMYLCATSRDIGGEAFFGQGTRLTVV.

The CDR3 protein is CASSLNWQNEAFF. The CDR3 DNA is TGTGCCAGCAGTTTAAATTGGCAGAATGAAGCTTTCTTT. The chain couples TRBV27 to TRBJ1-1; D remains ambiguous. Germline V gene data show CDR1 as MNHEY and CDR2 as SMNVEV (reference sequence). The CDR3 extends over 13 amino acids. Trimming stripped 2 bases from V and 7 bases from J, with 11 bases between.

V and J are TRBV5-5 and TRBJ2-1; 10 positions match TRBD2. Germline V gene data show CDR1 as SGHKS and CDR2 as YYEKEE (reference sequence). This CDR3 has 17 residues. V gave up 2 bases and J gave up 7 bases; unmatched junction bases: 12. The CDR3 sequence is CASSFLSGGAGRNEQFF. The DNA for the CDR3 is TGTGCCAGCAGCTTCTTAAGCGGGGGGGCCGGTAGGAATGAGCAGTTCTTC.

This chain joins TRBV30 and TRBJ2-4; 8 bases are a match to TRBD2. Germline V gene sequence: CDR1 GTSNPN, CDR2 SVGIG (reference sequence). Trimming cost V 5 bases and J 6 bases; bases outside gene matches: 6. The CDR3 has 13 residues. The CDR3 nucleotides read TGTGCCTGGTCCAGCGGGAGAGGAAACATTCAGTACTTC. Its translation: CAWSSGRGNIQYF.

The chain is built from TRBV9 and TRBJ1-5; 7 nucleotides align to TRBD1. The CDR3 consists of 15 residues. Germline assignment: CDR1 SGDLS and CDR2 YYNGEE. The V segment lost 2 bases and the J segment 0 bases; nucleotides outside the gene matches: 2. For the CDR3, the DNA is TGTGCCAGCAGCGTGTCAGGGGGTAGCAATCAGCCCCAGCATTTT. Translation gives CASSVSGGSNQPQHF.

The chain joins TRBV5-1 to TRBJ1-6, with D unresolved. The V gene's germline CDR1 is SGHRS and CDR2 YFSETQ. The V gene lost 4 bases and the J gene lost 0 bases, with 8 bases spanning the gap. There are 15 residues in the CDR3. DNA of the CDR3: TGCGCCAGCAGCCAATCCCCCTCCTATAATTCACCCCTCCACTTT. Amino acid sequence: CASSQSPSYNSPLHF.

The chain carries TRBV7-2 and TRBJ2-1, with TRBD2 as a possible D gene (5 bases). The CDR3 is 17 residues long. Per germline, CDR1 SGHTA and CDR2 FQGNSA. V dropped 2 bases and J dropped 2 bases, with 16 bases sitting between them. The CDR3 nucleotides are TGTGCCAGCAGCTTAATTTTGGCCGGGAAAGCCTACAATGAGCAGTTCTTC. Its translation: CASSLILAGKAYNEQFF. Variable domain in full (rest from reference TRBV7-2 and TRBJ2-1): GAGVSQSPSNKVTEKGKDVELRCDPISGHTALYWYRQSLGQGLEFLIYFQGNSAPDKSGLPSDRFSAERTGGSVSTLTIQRTQQEDSAVYLCASSLILAGKAYNEQFFGPGTRLTVL.

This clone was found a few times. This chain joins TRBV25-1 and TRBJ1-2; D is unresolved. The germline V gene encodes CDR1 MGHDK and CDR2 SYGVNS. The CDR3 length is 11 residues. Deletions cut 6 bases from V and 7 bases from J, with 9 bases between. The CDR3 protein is CASSQRGGYTF. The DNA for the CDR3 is TGTGCCAGCAGCCAGAGAGGTGGCTACACCTTC.

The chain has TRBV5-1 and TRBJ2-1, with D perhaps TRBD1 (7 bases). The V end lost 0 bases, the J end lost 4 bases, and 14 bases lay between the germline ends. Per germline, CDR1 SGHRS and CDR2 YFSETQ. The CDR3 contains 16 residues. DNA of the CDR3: TGCGCCAGCAGCTTGGAATCGGCAGGGGGGTACAATGAGCAGTTCTTC. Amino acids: CASSLESAGGYNEQFF. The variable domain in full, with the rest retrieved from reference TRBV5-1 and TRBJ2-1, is KAGVTQTPRYLIKTRGQQVTLSCSPISGHRSVSWYQQTPGQGLQFLFEYFSETQRNKGNFPGRFSGRQFSNSRSEMNVSTLELGDSALYLCASSLESAGGYNEQFFGPGTRLTVL.

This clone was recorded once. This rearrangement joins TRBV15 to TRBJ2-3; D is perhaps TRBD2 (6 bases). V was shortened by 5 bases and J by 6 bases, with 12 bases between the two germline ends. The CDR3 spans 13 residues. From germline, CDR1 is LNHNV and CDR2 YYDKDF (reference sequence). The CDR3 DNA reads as TGTGCCACCAGCGGGGGGAACAGGGATACGCAGTATTTT. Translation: CATSGGNRDTQYF. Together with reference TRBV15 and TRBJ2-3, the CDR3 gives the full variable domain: DAMVIQNPRYQVTQFGKPVTLSCSQTLNHNVMYWYQQKSSQAPKLLFHYYDKDFNNEADTPDNFQSRRPNTSFCFLDIRSPGLGDTAMYLCATSGGNRDTQYFGPGTRLTVL.

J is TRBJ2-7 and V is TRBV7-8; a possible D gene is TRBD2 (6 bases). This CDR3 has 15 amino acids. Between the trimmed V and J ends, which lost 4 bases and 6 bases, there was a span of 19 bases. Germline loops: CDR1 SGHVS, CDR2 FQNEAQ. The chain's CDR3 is CASSYGGVPFFEQYF. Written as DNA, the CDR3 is TGTGCCAGCAGCTACGGCGGGGTGCCTTTCTTCGAGCAGTACTTC.